This T cell receptor beta chain was identified during a study of T cell responses to AZD1222 COVID-19 vaccine. Notes on the study in general: White British people made up most donors, females outnumbered males, and clonal diversity was possibly underestimated. Baseline testing showed seropositivity in only a handful of AZD1222 recipients. The study found vaccine-associated CD4 TCRs spanning spike, dominant at 160-218 and 743-854.

Per the germline V gene, CDR1 is MNHEY and CDR2 is SVGAGI. Trimming took 2 bases from V and 8 from J, leaving 7 bases between them. This CDR3 has 11 amino acids. Of note for this clone: As yet, its antigen is unknown.

Data came from immunoSEQ multiplex PCR; TCRdb stores just in-frame clones and leaves some out. Of about 120,000 clones listed, approximately 90% were seen once; the top ten hold just over 3.5%. This receptor was obtained from an adult who received the AZD1222 COVID-19 vaccine. V and J are TRBV6-5 and TRBJ2-7; D ambiguous. Specimen: peripheral blood, collected 28 days after the second AZD1222 dose. The CDR3 region is CASSYAHQQYF. The CDR3 region has the DNA TGTGCCAGCAGTTACGCCCACCAGCAGTACTTC.